This T cell receptor beta chain was recovered during a study of cytomegalovirus exposure and HLA in healthy donors. 60 Vbeta and 13 Jbeta primers were used in PCR. Sequencing was performed with immunoSEQ multiplex PCR; in TCRdb, only in-frame clones are kept and a portion is missing. Of roughly 52,000 clones listed, around 62% are singletons. The V and J ends lost 1 base and 3 bases respectively, with 23 bases between them. This CDR3 comprises 18 residues. The germline V gene encodes CDR1 SGHRS and CDR2 YFSETQ. This receptor was identified in a human donor in good health. The chain has TRBV5-1 and TRBJ2-7; D possibly corresponds to TRBD2 (6 bases). Source material: PBMCs. DNA of the CDR3: TGCGCCAGCAGCTTGTCTCTTGTTGGGGGGTATTCTGGCTACGAGCAGTACTTC. This translates into CASSLSLVGGYSGYEQYF.